This TCR beta chain originates from a study of T cells in Graves' hyperthyroidism and ophthalmopathy. Cells are PBMCs isolated from more than 8.5 ml of fresh blood. The germline V gene encodes CDR1 LNHDA and CDR2 SQIVND (reference sequence). This CDR3 is built from 15 residues. Trimming took 1 base from V and 0 from J, leaving 7 bases between them. It was RNA transcripts that yielded the amplified TCR beta CDR3 regions. TCR CDR3 underwent first-round RT-PCR with the HTBI primer set. TCRdb ran MiXCR on the multiplex PCR reads and lists one entry per CDR3 protein. The repertoire holds some 300,000 distinct CDR3 sequences, about 19% seen once, with under 40% in the top ten.

The sequence derives from a man aged 45 to 65 with Graves' ophthalmopathy. The sequenced material came from blood. The chain has TRBV19 and TRBJ1-5; D unclear. In DNA, the CDR3 is TGTGCCAGTAGTATAGGACCGATTAGCAATCAGCCCCAGCATTTT. Translating gives CASSIGPISNQPQHF.